This entry concerns a single T cell receptor beta chain. The sample originates from a study of blood T cell repertoires in COVID-19. About the research overall: Acute-phase and convalescent COVID-19 samples originated in the United States, Italy and Spain. T cells, B-cell-depleted T cells, or PBMCs provided the cDNA or gDNA that served as material.

CDR1 is MNHEY and CDR2 is SMNVEV in the germline V gene (reference sequence). V dropped 6 bases and J dropped 1 base, with 9 bases sitting between them. The CDR3 has 13 residues. Authors' processing steps: Reference gene primer amplification gave estimated nucleated cell counts. Sequencing was performed with immunoSEQ multiplex PCR; in TCRdb, only in-frame clones are kept and a portion is missing. V and J calls and clone size are those listed in that table; D and trimming were worked out from the DNA. The sample yields hundreds of thousands of clones, about 90% seen once. Enrollment of patients from Seattle took place during active infection, with longitudinal follow-up.

The clonotype was recovered from a woman aged 70-85 years with COVID-19, enrolled during active disease. The J gene is TRBJ1-1, the V gene TRBV27; a possible D gene is TRBD1 (5 bases). The sample consisted of peripheral blood. CDR3 sequence reads: CASSPGGNTEAFF. In nucleotides, the CDR3 is TGTGCCAGCAGCCCGGGGGGGAACACTGAAGCTTTCTTT.